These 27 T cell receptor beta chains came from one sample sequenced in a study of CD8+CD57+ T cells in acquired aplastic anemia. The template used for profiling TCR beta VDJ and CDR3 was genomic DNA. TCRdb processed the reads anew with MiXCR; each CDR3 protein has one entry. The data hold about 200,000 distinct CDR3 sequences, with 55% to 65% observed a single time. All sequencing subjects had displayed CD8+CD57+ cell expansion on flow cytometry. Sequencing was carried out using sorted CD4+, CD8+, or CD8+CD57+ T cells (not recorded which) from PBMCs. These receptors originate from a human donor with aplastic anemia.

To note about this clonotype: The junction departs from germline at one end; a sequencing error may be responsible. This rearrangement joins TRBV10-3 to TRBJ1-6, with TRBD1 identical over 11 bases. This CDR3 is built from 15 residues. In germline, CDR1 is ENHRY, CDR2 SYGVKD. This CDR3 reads CAISESGQGAAPFSF. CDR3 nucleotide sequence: TGTGCCATCAGTGAGTCCGGACAGGGGGCAGCCCCCTTTTCATTT.

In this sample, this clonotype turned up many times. CDR3 nucleotides: TGTGCCAGCAGCGATGGGACAGGGGAGCGAGTGGCCCTCCACTTT. Protein product: CASSDGTGERVALHF. V is TRBV9 and J is TRBJ1-6, with 10 bases lining up with TRBD1. The V segment lost 3 bases and the J segment 14 bases; nucleotides outside the gene matches: 11. Per the germline V gene, CDR1 is SGDLS and CDR2 is YYNGEE. The CDR3 is 15 amino acids.

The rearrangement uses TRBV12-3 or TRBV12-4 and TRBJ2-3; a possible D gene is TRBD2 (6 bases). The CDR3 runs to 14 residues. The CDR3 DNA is TGTGCTAGTGGGGACTCGGAACCCACAGATACGCAGTATTTT. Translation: CASGDSEPTDTQYF.

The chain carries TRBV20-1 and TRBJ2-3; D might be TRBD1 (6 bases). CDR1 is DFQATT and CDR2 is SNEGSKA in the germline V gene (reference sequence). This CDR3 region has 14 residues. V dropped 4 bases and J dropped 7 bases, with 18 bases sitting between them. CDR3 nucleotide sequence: TGCAGTGCTAAGGCTCGAGGGGGAAGAAATACGCAGTATTTT. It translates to CSAKARGGRNTQYF.

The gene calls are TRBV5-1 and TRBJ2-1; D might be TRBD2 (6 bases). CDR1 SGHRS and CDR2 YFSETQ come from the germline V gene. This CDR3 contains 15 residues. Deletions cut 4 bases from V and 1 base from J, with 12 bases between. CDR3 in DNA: TGCGCCAGCAGCGCGGGACTCTCTTCCTACAATGAGCAGTTCTTC. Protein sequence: CASSAGLSSYNEQFF.

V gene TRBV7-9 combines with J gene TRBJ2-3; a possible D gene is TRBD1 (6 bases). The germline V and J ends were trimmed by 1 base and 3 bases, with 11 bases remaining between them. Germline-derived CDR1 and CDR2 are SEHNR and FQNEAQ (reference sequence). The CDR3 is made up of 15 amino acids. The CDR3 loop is CASSLVGTPTDTQYF. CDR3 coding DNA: TGTGCCAGCAGCTTAGTAGGGACACCGACAGATACGCAGTATTTT.

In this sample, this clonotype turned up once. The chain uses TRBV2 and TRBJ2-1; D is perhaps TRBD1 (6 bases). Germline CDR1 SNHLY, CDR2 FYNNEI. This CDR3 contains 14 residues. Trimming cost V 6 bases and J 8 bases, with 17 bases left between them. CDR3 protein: CASSLGGLYDEQFF. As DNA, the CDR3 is TGTGCCAGCAGCTTAGGGGGTCTATACGATGAGCAGTTCTTC.

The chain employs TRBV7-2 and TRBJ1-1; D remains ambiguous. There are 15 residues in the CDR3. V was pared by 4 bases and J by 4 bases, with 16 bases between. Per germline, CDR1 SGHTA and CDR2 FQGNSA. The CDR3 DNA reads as TGTGCCAGCAGCTCCTTTTTTGGGGTCTTCACTGAAGCTTTCTTT. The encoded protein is CASSSFFGVFTEAFF. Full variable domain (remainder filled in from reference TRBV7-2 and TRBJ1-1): GAGVSQSPSNKVTEKGKDVELRCDPISGHTALYWYRQSLGQGLEFLIYFQGNSAPDKSGLPSDRFSAERTGGSVSTLTIQRTQQEDSAVYLCASSSFFGVFTEAFFGQGTRLTVV.

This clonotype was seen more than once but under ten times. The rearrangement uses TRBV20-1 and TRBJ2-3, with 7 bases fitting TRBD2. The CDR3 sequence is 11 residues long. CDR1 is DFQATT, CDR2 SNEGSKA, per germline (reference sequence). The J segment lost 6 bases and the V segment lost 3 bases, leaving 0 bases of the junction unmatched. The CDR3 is CSARGGDTQYF. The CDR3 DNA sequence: TGCAGTGCTAGGGGGGGGGATACGCAGTATTTT.

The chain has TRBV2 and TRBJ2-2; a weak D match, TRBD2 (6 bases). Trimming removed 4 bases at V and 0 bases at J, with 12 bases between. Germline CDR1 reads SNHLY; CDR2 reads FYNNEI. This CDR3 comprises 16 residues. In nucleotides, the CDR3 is TGTGCCAGCAGTGTGGAGGGCAGCGCGAACACCGGGGAGCTGTTTTTT. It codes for CASSVEGSANTGELFF. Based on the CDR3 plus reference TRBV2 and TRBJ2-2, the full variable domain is EPEVTQTPSHQVTQMGQEVILRCVPISNHLYFYWYRQILGQKVEFLVSFYNNEISEKSEIFDDQFSVERPDGSNFTLKIRSTKLEDSAMYFCASSVEGSANTGELFFGEGSRLTVL.

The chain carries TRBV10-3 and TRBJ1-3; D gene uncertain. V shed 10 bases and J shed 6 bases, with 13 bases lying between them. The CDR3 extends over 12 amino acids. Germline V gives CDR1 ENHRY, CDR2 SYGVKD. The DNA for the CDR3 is TGTGCCAGCCCCACCCCGCTAAACACCATATATTTT. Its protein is CASPTPLNTIYF.

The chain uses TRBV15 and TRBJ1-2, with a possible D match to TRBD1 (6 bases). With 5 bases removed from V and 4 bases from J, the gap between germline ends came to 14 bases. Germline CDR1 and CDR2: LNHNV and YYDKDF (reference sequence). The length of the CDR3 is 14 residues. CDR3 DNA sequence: TGTGCCACCAGCCAACGGGGGGCGGCCTATGGCTACACCTTC. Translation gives CATSQRGAAYGYTF.

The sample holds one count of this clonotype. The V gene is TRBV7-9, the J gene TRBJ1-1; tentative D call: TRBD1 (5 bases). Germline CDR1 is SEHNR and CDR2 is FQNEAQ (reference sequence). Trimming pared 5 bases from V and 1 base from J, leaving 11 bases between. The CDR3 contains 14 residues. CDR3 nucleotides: TGTGCCAGCAGCCCCAGGGCTACGAACACTGAAGCTTTCTTT. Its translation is CASSPRATNTEAFF.

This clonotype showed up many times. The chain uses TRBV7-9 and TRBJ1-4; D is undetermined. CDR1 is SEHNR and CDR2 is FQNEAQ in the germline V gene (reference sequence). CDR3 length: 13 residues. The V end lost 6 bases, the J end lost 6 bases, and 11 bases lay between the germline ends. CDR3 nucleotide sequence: TGTGCCAGCAGGTGGGGAGAAGATGAAAAACTGTTTTTT. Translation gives CASRWGEDEKLFF.

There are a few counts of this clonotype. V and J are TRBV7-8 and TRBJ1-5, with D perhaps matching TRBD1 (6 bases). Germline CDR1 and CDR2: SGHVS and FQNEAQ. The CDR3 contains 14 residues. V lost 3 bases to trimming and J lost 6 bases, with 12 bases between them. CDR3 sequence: CASSLGSGAQPQHF. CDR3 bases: TGTGCCAGCAGCTTGGGATCAGGGGCTCAGCCCCAGCATTTT.

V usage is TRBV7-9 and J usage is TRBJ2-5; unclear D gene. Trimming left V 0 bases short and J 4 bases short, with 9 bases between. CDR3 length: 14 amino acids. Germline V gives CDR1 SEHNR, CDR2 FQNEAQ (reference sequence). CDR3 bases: TGTGCCAGCAGCTTAGCGCCGGATTTAGAGACCCAGTACTTC. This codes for CASSLAPDLETQYF.

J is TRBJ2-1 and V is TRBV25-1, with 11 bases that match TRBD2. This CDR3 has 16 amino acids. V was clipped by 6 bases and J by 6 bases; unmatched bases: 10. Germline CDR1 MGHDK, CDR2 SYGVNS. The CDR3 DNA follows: TGTGCCAGCAGCCCCCGACTAGCGGGGTTGATCAATGAGCAGTTCTTC. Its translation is CASSPRLAGLINEQFF.

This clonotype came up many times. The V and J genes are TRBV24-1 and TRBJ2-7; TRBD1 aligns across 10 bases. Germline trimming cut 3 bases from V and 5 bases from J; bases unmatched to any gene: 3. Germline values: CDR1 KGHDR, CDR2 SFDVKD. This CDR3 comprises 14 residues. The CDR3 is CATSDLTGGNEQYF. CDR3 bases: TGTGCCACCAGTGATCTGACAGGGGGCAACGAGCAGTACTTC.

The CDR3 loop reads CASSPLRAEAFF. The CDR3 nucleotides are TGCGCCAGCAGTCCCCTTAGAGCTGAAGCTTTCTTT. V usage is TRBV5-1 and J usage is TRBJ1-1; no clear D. V gave up 5 bases and J gave up 6 bases, with 11 bases separating them. CDR1 is SGHRS, CDR2 YFSETQ, per germline. CDR3 length: 12 amino acids.

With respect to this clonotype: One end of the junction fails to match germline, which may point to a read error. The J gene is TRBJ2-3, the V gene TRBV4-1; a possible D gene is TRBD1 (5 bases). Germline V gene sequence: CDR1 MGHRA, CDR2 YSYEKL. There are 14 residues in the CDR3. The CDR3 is CASSQVLGADMQYF. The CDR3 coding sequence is TGCGCCAGCAGCCAAGTTTTAGGGGCAGATATGCAGTATTTT.

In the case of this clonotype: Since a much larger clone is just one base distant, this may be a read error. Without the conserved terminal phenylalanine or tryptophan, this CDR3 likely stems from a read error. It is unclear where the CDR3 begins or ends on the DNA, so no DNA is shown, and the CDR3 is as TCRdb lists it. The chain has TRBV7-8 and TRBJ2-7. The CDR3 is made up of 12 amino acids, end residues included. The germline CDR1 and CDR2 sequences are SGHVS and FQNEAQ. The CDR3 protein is CASSLGIEEQCL.

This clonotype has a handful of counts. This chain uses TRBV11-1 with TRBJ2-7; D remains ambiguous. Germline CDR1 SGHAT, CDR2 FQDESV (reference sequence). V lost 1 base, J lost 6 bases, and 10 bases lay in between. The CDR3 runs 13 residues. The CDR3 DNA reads TGTGCCAGCAGCTTAGGATCTCCGGCCGAGCAGTACTTC. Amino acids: CASSLGSPAEQYF.

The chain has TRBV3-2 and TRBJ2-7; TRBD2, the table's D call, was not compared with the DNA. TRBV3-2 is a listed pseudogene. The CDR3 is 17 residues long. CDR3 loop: CASSQEGSAGLNYEQYF. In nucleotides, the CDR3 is TGTGCCAGCAGCCAAGAAGGGTCGGCGGGACTCAACTACGAGCAGTACTTC.

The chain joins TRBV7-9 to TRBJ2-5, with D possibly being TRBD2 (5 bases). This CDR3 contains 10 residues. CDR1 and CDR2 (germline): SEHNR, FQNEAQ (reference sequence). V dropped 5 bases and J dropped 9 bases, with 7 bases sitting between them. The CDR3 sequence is CASSQEAQYF. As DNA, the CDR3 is TGTGCCAGCAGCCAGGAGGCCCAGTACTTC.

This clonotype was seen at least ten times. In DNA form, the CDR3 reads TGCGCCAGCAGCTTGGCGGGACATAGTTATGGCTACACCTTC. It yields the protein CASSLAGHSYGYTF. The chain has TRBV5-1 and TRBJ1-2; a possible D gene is TRBD1 (6 bases). Germline loops: CDR1 SGHRS, CDR2 YFSETQ. V was cut by 0 bases and J by 5 bases, with 11 bases left in between. This CDR3 is 14 amino acids long.

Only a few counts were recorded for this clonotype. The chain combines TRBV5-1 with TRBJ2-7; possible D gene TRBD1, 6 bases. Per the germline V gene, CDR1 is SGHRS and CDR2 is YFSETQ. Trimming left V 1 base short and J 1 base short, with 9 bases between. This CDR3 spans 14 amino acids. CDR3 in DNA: TGCGCCAGCAGCTTGACAGGGCAATCCTACGAGCAGTACTTC. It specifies CASSLTGQSYEQYF.

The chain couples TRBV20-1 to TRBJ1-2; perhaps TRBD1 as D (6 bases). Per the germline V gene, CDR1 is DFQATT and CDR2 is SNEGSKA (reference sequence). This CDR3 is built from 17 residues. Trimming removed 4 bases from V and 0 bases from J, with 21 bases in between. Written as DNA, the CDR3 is TGCAGTGCTATTAGCGGGGGGGCAGGGGAGCCTAACTATGGCTACACCTTC. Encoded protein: CSAISGGAGEPNYGYTF.